Below, one TCR beta chain is given with its context. How the authors handled the data: Nucleated cell counts were estimated from reference gene primer amplification. TCRdb's table, derived via immunoSEQ multiplex PCR, lists solely in-frame clones and lacks some. V, J and clone size reflect that table, while D and trimming were determined from the DNA. The profile shows about 70,000 clones, around 86% of them singletons. CDR3 length: 13 amino acids. V lost 4 bases to trimming and J lost 1 base, with 7 bases between them. The germline CDR1 and CDR2 sequences are LGHNA and YSLEER. The sample comes from a study of blood T cell repertoires in COVID-19. Study details: Samples representing acute and convalescent COVID-19 were sourced from the United States, Italy and Spain. PBMCs, B-cell-depleted T cells, or T cells provided the cDNA or gDNA that made up the material.

Sequenced input: peripheral blood. The chain links TRBV4-3 to TRBJ1-1; no firm D call. The clonotype originates from a man older than 75 with acute or convalescent COVID-19. The CDR3 DNA sequence: TGCGCCAGCAGCCGGCGGGGGAACACTGAAGCTTTCTTT. Residues: CASSRRGNTEAFF.